A single TCR beta chain is shown here with its context. What it binds is unknown. The CDR3 totals 15 residues. Germline V gene lookup returns CDR1 SGHDN and CDR2 FVKESK. Trimming pared 4 bases from V and 9 bases from J, leaving 21 bases between. This specimen comes from a study of OX40 agonist ivuxolimab in advanced cancers. Study as a whole: The study treated patients with ivuxolimab, an agonistic anti-OX40 (CD134) antibody.

Assay used: immunoSEQ multiplex PCR; TCRdb lists only in-frame clones, some missing. Found here are 100,000 to 150,000 clones, 85% to 95% of them singletons; the top ten hold 0.8% to 1%. Findings of the study overall: CD4+ and CD8+ blood T cells expanded clonally by week 6 at 0.1 to 3.0 mg/kg.

The sequence derives from an adult with an advanced solid tumor such as melanoma, head and neck, liver or kidney cancer. Sequenced material: CD4+ or CD8+ T cells sorted from blood, taken in a trial of the OX40 agonist ivuxolimab. The chain recombines TRBV14 with TRBJ2-5; D is ambiguous. Written as DNA, the CDR3 is TGTGCCAGCAGCCTTGGGCAAGCGCCTGTCGAGGCCCAGTACTTC. It is translated as CASSLGQAPVEAQYF.